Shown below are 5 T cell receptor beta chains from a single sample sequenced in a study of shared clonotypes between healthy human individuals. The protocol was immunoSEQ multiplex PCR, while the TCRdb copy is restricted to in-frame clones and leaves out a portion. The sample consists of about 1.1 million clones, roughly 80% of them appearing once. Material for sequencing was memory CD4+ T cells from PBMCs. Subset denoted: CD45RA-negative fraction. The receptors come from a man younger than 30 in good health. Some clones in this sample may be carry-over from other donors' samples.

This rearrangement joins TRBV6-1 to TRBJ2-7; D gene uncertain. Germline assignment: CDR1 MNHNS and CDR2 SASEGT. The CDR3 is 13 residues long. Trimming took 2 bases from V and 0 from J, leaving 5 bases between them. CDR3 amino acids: CASSERVSYEQYF. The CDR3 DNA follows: TGTGCCAGCAGTGAACGGGTCTCCTACGAGCAGTACTTC.

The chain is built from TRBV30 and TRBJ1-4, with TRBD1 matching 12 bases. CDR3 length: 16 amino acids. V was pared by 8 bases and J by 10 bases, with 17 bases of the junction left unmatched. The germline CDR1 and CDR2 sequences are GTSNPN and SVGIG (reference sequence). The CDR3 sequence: CAGRKGTGGVRGKLFF. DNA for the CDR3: TGTGCCGGAAGAAAGGGGACAGGGGGCGTCAGGGGAAAACTGTTTTTT. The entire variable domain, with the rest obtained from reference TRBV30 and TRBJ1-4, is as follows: SQTIHQWPATLVQPVGSPLSLECTVEGTSNPNLYWYRQAAGRGLQLLFYSVGIGQISSEVPQNLSASRPQDRQFILSSKKLLLSDSGFYLCAGRKGTGGVRGKLFFGSGTQLSVL.

CDR3 protein: CASSPVLAGPYNEQFF. The CDR3 nucleotides are TGTGCCAGCTCACCCGTTCTAGCGGGGCCCTACAATGAGCAGTTCTTC. The rearrangement links TRBV18 to TRBJ2-1, with 9 bases fitting TRBD2. This CDR3 region has 16 residues. Trimming removed 3 bases from V and 2 bases from J; junction bases left unmatched: 5. Germline V gene lookup returns CDR1 KGHSH and CDR2 LQKENI.

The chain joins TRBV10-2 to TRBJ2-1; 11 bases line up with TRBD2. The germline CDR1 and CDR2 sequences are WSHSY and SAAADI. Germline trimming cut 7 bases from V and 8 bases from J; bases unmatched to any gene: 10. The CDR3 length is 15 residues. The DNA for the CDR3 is TGCGCCAGCATCGAAAGACTAGCGGGATCCCATGAGCAGTTCTTC. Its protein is CASIERLAGSHEQFF.

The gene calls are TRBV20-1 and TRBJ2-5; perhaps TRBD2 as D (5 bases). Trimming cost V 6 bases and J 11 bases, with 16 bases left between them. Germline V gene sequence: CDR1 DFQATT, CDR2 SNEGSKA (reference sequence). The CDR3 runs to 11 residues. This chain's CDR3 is CSAPSGLQQYF. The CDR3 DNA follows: TGCAGTGCCCCAAGCGGCCTTCAGCAGTACTTC.